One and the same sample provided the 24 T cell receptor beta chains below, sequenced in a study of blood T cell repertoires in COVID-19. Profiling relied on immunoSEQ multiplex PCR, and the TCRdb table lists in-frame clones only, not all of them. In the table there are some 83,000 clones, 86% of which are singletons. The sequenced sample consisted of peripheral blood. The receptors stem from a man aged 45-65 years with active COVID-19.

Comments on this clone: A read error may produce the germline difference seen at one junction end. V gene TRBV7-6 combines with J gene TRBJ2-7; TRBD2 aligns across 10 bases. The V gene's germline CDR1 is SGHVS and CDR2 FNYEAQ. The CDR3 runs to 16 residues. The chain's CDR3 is CANSLAAVAGGHEQYF. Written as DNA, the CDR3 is TGTGCCAACAGCTTAGCGGCGGTAGCGGGAGGTCACGAGCAGTACTTC.

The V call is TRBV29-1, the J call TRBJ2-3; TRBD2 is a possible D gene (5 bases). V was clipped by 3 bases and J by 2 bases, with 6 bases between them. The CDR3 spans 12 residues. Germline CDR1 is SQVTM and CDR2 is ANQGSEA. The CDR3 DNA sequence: TGCAGCGTTGACGGACTCACAGATACGCAGTATTTT. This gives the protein CSVDGLTDTQYF.

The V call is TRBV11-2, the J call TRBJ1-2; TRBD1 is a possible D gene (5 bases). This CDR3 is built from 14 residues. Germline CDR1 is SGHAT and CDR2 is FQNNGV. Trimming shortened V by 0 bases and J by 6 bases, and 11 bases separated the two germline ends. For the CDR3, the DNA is TGTGCCAGCAGCTTAGAAAGGCAGGGCAATGGCTACACCTTC. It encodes CASSLERQGNGYTF.

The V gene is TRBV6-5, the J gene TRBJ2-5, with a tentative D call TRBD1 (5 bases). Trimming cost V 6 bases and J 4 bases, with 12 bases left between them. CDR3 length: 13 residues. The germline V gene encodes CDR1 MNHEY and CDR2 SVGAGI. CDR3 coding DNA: TGTGCCAGCAGCCGCCTAGGGGCAGAGACCCAGTACTTC. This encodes CASSRLGAETQYF.

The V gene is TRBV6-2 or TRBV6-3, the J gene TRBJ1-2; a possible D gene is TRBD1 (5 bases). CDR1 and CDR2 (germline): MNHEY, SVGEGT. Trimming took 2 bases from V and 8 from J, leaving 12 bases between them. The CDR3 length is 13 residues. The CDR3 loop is CASSYGAVRGYTF. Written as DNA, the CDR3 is TGTGCCAGCAGTTACGGGGCAGTCCGAGGCTACACCTTC.

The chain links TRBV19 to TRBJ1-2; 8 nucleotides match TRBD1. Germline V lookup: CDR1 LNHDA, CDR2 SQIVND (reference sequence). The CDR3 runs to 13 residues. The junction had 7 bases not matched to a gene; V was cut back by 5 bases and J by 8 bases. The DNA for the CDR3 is TGTGCCAGTAGTCCCCGACAGGGGATAGGCTACACCTTC. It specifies CASSPRQGIGYTF.

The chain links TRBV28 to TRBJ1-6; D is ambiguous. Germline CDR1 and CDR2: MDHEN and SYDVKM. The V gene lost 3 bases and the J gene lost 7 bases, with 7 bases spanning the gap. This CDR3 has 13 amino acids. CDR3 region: CASSLTGNSPLHF. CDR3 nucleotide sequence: TGTGCCAGCAGTTTGACGGGGAATTCACCCCTCCACTTT.

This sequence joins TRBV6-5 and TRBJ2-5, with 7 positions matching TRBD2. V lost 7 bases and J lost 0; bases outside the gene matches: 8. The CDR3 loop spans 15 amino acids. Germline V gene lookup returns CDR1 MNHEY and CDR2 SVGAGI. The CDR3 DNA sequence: TGTGCCAGCACAGGCCTCGGGAGGCACCAAGAGACCCAGTACTTC. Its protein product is CASTGLGRHQETQYF.

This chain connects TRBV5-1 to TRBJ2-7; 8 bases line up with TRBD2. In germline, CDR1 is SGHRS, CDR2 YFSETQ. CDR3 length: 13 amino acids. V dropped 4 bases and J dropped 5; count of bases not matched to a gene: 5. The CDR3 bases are TGCGCCAGCAGCCGGGAGGGGGACAACGAGCAGTACTTC. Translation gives CASSREGDNEQYF.

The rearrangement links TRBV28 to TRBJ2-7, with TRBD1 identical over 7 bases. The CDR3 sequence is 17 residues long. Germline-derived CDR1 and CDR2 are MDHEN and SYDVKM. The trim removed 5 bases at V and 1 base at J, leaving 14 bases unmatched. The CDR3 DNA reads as TGTGCCAGCAGTCGCCCCTCCACAGGGGTCGGGTCCTACGAGCAGTACTTC. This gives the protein CASSRPSTGVGSYEQYF.

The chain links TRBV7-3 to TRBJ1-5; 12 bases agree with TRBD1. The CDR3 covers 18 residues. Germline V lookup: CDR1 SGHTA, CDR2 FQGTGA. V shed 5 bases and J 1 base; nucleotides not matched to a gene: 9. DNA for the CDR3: TGTGCCAGCAGCCCCGGGACAGGGGGCTGGGGGAGCAATCAGCCCCAGCATTTT. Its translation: CASSPGTGGWGSNQPQHF.

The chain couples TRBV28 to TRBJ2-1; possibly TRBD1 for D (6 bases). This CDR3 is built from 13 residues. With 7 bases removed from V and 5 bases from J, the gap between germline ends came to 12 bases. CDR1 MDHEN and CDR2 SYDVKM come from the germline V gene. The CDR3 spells CASTWQGNNEQFF. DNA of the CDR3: TGTGCCAGCACGTGGCAGGGGAACAATGAGCAGTTCTTC.

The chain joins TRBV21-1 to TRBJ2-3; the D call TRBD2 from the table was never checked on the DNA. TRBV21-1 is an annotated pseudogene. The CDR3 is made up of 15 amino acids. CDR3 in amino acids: CASSEPGLRIDTQYF. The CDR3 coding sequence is TGTGCCAGCAGCGAACCGGGACTGCGAATAGATACGCAGTATTTT.

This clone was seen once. For the CDR3, the DNA is TGTGCCAGCAGCCTCACGGGTGAAGCTTTCTTT. Translating it yields CASSLTGEAFF. V and J are TRBV7-8 and TRBJ1-1; D gene ambiguous. The germline gives CDR1 SGHVS, CDR2 FQNEAQ. Trimming pared 5 bases from V and 7 bases from J, leaving 8 bases between. This CDR3 spans 11 amino acids.

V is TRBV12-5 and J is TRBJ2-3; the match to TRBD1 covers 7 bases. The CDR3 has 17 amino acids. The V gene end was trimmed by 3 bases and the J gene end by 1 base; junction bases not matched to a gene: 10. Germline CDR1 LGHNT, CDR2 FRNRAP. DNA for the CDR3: TGTGCTAGTGGTTTCGGGAAAGGGGGCGCAGGCACAGATACGCAGTATTTT. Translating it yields CASGFGKGGAGTDTQYF.

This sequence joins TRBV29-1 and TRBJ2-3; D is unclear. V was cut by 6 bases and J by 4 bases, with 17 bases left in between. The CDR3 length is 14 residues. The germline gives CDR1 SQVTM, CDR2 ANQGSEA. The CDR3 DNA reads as TGCAGCGTCTCCAAGACTCGGTTATCAGATACGCAGTATTTT. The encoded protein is CSVSKTRLSDTQYF.

CDR3 in DNA: TGCGCCAGCAGCTTGGAACAGGGCCGGGCCAACGTCCTGACTTTC. Translated, it gives CASSLEQGRANVLTF. The rearrangement links TRBV5-1 to TRBJ2-6, with D perhaps TRBD1 (6 bases). There are 15 residues in the CDR3. Germline-derived CDR1 and CDR2 are SGHRS and YFSETQ. V lost 0 bases, J lost 5 bases, and 9 bases lay in between.

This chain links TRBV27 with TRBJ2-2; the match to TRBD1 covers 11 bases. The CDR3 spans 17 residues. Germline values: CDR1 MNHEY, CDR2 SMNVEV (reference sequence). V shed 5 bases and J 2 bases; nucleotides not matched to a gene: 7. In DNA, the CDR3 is TGTGCCAGCAGTCGAACAGGACAGGGGGCTAACACCGGGGAGCTGTTTTTT. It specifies CASSRTGQGANTGELFF.

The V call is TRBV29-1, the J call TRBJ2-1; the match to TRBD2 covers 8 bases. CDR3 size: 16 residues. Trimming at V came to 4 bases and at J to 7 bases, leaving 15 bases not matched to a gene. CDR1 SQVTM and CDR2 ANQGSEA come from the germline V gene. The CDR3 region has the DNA TGCAGCGTTGCTACAGGGACTAGTCTTCGGAGAAATGAGCAGTTCTTC. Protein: CSVATGTSLRRNEQFF.

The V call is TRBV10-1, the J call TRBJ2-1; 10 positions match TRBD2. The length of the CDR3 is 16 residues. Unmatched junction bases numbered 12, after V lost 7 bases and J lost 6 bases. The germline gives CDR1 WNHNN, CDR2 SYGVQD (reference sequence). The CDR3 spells CASTFSAGGPCNEQFF. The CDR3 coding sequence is TGCGCCAGCACCTTTTCAGCGGGAGGGCCCTGCAATGAGCAGTTCTTC.

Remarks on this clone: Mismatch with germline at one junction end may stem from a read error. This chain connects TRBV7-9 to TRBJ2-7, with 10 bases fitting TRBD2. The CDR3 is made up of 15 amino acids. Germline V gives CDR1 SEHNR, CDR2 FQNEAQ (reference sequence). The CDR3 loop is CASSLAASGGYEQYF. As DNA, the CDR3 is TGTGCCAGCAGCCTAGCGGCTAGCGGGGGCTACGAGCAGTACTTC.

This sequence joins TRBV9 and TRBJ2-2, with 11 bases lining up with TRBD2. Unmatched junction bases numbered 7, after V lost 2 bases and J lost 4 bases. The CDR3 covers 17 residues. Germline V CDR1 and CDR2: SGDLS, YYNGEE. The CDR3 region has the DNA TGTGCCAGCAGCGTGCCGATAGCGGGAGGGCCCACCGGGGAGCTGTTTTTT. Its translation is CASSVPIAGGPTGELFF.

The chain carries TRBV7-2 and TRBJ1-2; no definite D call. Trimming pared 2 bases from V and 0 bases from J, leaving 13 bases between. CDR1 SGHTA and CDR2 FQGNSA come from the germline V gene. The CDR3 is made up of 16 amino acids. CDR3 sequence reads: CASSLRREPTNYGYTF. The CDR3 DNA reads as TGTGCCAGCAGCTTACGGAGGGAGCCTACTAACTATGGCTACACCTTC. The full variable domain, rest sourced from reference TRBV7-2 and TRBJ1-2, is GAGVSQSPSNKVTEKGKDVELRCDPISGHTALYWYRQSLGQGLEFLIYFQGNSAPDKSGLPSDRFSAERTGGSVSTLTIQRTQQEDSAVYLCASSLRREPTNYGYTFGSGTRLTVV.

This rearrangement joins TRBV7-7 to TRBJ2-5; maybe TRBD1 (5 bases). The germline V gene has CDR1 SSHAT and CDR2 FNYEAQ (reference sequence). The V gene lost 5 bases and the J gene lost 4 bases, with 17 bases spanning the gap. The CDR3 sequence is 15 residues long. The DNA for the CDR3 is TGTGCCAGCAGCCCCAGGGCAAATAAAGGAGAGACCCAGTACTTC. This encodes CASSPRANKGETQYF.